The next 9 T cell receptor beta chains were all read from a single sample in a study of blood T cell repertoires in COVID-19. The method was immunoSEQ multiplex PCR; TCRdb's version includes in-frame clones alone and lacks a portion of them. The profile shows some 220,000 clones, approximately 91% of them singletons. The material sequenced was peripheral blood. The source is a man aged 30 to 45 with COVID-19, enrolled during active disease.

The chain is built from TRBV27 and TRBJ1-4; 7 bases are shared with TRBD1. V trimming: 5 bases; J trimming: 1 base; junction bases outside the gene matches: 4. CDR1 is MNHEY and CDR2 is SMNVEV in the germline V gene (reference sequence). CDR3 length equals 15 residues. As DNA, the CDR3 is TGTGCCAGCAGTCCACAGGGGTTAACTAATGAAAAACTGTTTTTT. Its translation is CASSPQGLTNEKLFF.

The chain employs TRBV11-2 and TRBJ2-3; 13 positions agree with TRBD2. Germline CDR1 is SGHAT and CDR2 is FQNNGV. V lost 1 base to trimming and J lost 4 bases; unmatched junction nucleotides: 5. This CDR3 is built from 17 residues. The CDR3 reads CASSLGGLAGEADTQYF. The CDR3, as DNA: TGTGCCAGCAGCTTAGGAGGACTAGCGGGGGAGGCAGATACGCAGTATTTT.

This sequence joins TRBV5-1 and TRBJ1-2; unclear D gene. Germline V CDR1 and CDR2: SGHRS, YFSETQ. The CDR3 is 15 residues long. The ends were cut back, 0 bases at V and 8 bases at J, with 17 bases in the middle. Written as DNA, the CDR3 is TGCGCCAGCAGCTTGGTACCAGCCCAGGTAGAGGGCTACACCTTC. Translation gives CASSLVPAQVEGYTF. The full variable domain, rest sourced from reference TRBV5-1 and TRBJ1-2, is KAGVTQTPRYLIKTRGQQVTLSCSPISGHRSVSWYQQTPGQGLQFLFEYFSETQRNKGNFPGRFSGRQFSNSRSEMNVSTLELGDSALYLCASSLVPAQVEGYTFGSGTRLTVV.

Points on this clone: Other DNA sequences of this sample code for an identical CDR3. The gene calls are TRBV12-5 and TRBJ1-5; TRBD1 aligns across 9 bases. The germline gives CDR1 LGHNT, CDR2 FRNRAP. This CDR3 contains 17 residues. V lost 6 bases to trimming and J lost 0 bases; unmatched junction nucleotides: 9. CDR3 region: CASGPGQGAYSNQPQHF. The DNA of the CDR3 is TGTGCTAGTGGGCCGGGACAGGGAGCCTATAGCAATCAGCCCCAGCATTTT.

The chain combines TRBV30 with TRBJ1-3, with 9 bases identical to TRBD1. Germline CDR1 GTSNPN, CDR2 SVGIG (reference sequence). The CDR3 runs 15 residues. Losses at the gene ends were 5 bases for V and 6 bases for J; bases not matched to a gene: 11. CDR3 in DNA: TGTGCCTGGGCCTTAACGGGACAGGGAACAAACACCATATATTTT. This encodes CAWALTGQGTNTIYF.

The rearrangement links TRBV10-2 to TRBJ1-1, with unresolved D. This CDR3 is 12 amino acids long. The germline CDR1 and CDR2 sequences are WSHSY and SAAADI. V was pared by 5 bases and J by 1 base, with 5 bases between. The CDR3 region has the DNA TGCGCCAGCAGTTCGGGGAACACTGAAGCTTTCTTT. Encoded protein: CASSSGNTEAFF.

The rearrangement joins TRBV4-1 to TRBJ1-2; 7 bases are shared with TRBD1. CDR3 length equals 15 residues. Per germline, CDR1 MGHRA and CDR2 YSYEKL. V lost 3 bases and J lost 5; bases outside the gene matches: 9. The CDR3: CASSQSSGGSYGYTF. The CDR3 DNA is TGCGCCAGCAGCCAGTCTTCAGGGGGTTCGTATGGCTACACCTTC.

CDR3 protein: CASSLTTGVVQPQHF. CDR3 bases: TGCGCCAGCAGCCTTACAACAGGTGTAGTTCAGCCCCAGCATTTT. The genes are TRBV4-1 and TRBJ1-5; possible D gene TRBD1, 5 bases. The CDR3 totals 15 residues. V was clipped by 4 bases and J by 6 bases, with 16 bases between them. Germline lookup yields CDR1 MGHRA and CDR2 YSYEKL.

This chain links TRBV9 with TRBJ1-3, with D perhaps matching TRBD1 (6 bases). The CDR3 extends over 18 amino acids. Germline assignment: CDR1 SGDLS and CDR2 YYNGEE. Deletions cut 0 bases from V and 0 bases from J, with 16 bases between. CDR3 protein: CASSVAHGGAASGNTIYF. CDR3 coding DNA: TGTGCCAGCAGCGTAGCCCATGGGGGGGCAGCCTCTGGAAACACCATATATTTT.